This T cell receptor (beta chain) comes out of a study of blood T cell repertoires in COVID-19. Study as a whole: The cDNA or gDNA used as material had been derived from T cells, B-cell-depleted T cells, or PBMCs.

V dropped 0 bases and J dropped 3; count of bases not matched to a gene: 0. The germline V gene encodes CDR1 SGHNT and CDR2 YYREEE (reference sequence). The CDR3 runs to 14 residues. As processed by the authors: By means of reference gene primer amplification, nucleated cell counts were estimated. Clones were read by immunoSEQ multiplex PCR, and TCRdb kept only the in-frame ones, dropping some. V, J and clone size are taken as reported in that table, and D and trimming were inferred from the DNA itself. The sample has 35,000 or so clones, approximately 75% seen once. Input material: peripheral blood. The chain is built from TRBV5-4 and TRBJ2-7, with 10 positions matching TRBD2. The TCR originated in a human donor in a cohort sampled during active or convalescent COVID-19. The donor label of this sample is uncertain. The CDR3: CASSLASGSYEQYF. The CDR3 bases are TGTGCCAGCAGCTTGGCTAGCGGGAGCTACGAGCAGTACTTC.